One and the same sample provided the 8 T cell receptor beta chains below, sequenced in a study of OX40 agonist ivuxolimab in advanced cancers. Assay used: immunoSEQ multiplex PCR; TCRdb lists only in-frame clones, some missing. The profile shows tens of thousands of clones, 80% to 90% of them singletons. The starting material was CD4+ or CD8+ T cells sorted from blood, obtained in a trial of the OX40 agonist ivuxolimab. Receptors were obtained from an adult with an advanced solid tumor such as melanoma, head and neck, liver or kidney cancer.

V gene TRBV28 combines with J gene TRBJ2-1, with 9 bases that match TRBD2. Germline CDR1 and CDR2: MDHEN and SYDVKM. The CDR3 sequence is 15 residues long. Germline trimming cut 7 bases from V and 3 bases from J; bases unmatched to any gene: 7. CDR3 sequence reads: CASTTLAGNYNEQFF. The CDR3 coding sequence is TGTGCCAGCACCACCCTAGCGGGGAACTACAATGAGCAGTTCTTC.

The CDR3 loop reads CASSPPGQVSNTGELFF. The CDR3 nucleotides are TGTGCCAGCAGCCCCCCGGGACAGGTTTCGAACACCGGGGAGCTGTTTTTT. V is TRBV7-2 and J is TRBJ2-2; 8 bases agree with TRBD1. CDR3 length equals 17 residues. The V gene end was trimmed by 5 bases and the J gene end by 0 bases; junction bases not matched to a gene: 8. CDR1 is SGHTA, CDR2 FQGNSA, per germline.

The DNA of the CDR3 is TGTGCCATCAGGGAGAACACTGAAGCTTTCTTT. Amino acids: CAIRENTEAFF. V usage is TRBV10-3 and J usage is TRBJ1-1; D gene uncertain. Germline V gene lookup returns CDR1 ENHRY and CDR2 SYGVKD. Trimming pared 6 bases from V and 1 base from J, leaving 3 bases between. This CDR3 spans 11 amino acids.

The V gene is TRBV28, the J gene TRBJ2-7; no firm D call. Deletions cut 6 bases from V and 3 bases from J, with 15 bases between. Germline CDR1 reads MDHEN; CDR2 reads SYDVKM. This CDR3 comprises 14 residues. For the CDR3, the DNA is TGTGCCAGCAGCAAAAGCTGGCGGATCTACGAGCAGTACGTC. Translating gives CASSKSWRIYEQYV.

This chain links TRBV14 with TRBJ2-3; D gene uncertain. This CDR3 region has 15 residues. Germline loops: CDR1 SGHDN, CDR2 FVKESK. The V gene lost 4 bases and the J gene lost 0 bases, with 11 bases spanning the gap. The CDR3 protein is CASSPDRGSTDTQYF. The CDR3 DNA reads as TGTGCCAGCAGCCCGGACCGAGGTAGCACAGATACGCAGTATTTT.

The gene calls are TRBV27 and TRBJ2-5; D remains ambiguous. Germline V gene data show CDR1 as MNHEY and CDR2 as SMNVEV (reference sequence). The length of the CDR3 is 13 residues. Between the trimmed V and J ends, which lost 6 bases and 2 bases, there was a span of 10 bases. CDR3 residues: CASRRYRQETQYF. The CDR3 DNA reads as TGTGCCAGCAGAAGGTACAGACAAGAGACCCAGTACTTC.

A word on this clone: This specimen includes other DNA sequences encoding the same CDR3. The chain recombines TRBV7-9 with TRBJ2-1; D possibly matches TRBD1 or TRBD2 (5 bases each). The CDR3 has 17 amino acids. Germline V gene data show CDR1 as SEHNR and CDR2 as FQNEAQ (reference sequence). V was clipped by 1 base and J by 4 bases, with 17 bases between them. CDR3 in amino acids: CASSLGGWGRGYNEQFF. The CDR3 nucleotides read TGTGCCAGCAGCTTAGGGGGTTGGGGGAGAGGGTACAATGAGCAGTTCTTC.

In regard to this clone: Germline and junction disagree at one end, which may indicate a read error. The V call is TRBV27, the J call TRBJ2-1; a possible D gene is TRBD1 (6 bases). This CDR3 contains 15 residues. Germline V gene sequence: CDR1 MNHEY, CDR2 SMNVEV (reference sequence). The CDR3 nucleotides are TGTGCCAGCAGTCGGACAGTAAACTCCCACAATGAGCAGTTCTTC. Its translation: CASSRTVNSHNEQFF.